This T cell receptor beta chain was documented in a study of cytomegalovirus exposure and HLA in healthy donors. Study results and limitations: A previous analysis found most TCR beta V segments productive roughly 87% or roughly 30% of the time. There were a few CMV-associated chains whose specificity for CMV antigens was confirmed in vitro. Sequencing likely produced, as an artifact, a cluster of highly shared sequence variants.

Use of 60 Vbeta and 13 Jbeta primers characterized the PCR. TCRdb's copy holds only in-frame clones and misses some; the assay was immunoSEQ multiplex PCR. Among about 70,000 clones listed, 74% were seen once. As concerns this clone: Its antigen is unidentified.

The CDR3 spans 14 residues. Trimming took off 0 bases at V and 2 bases at J, with 5 bases between the two ends. Germline loops: CDR1 KGHSH, CDR2 LQKENI. This chain links TRBV18 with TRBJ2-1; D is unresolved. The sequence was collected from a human donor in good health. Sequences were obtained from PBMCs. CDR3 DNA sequence: TGTGCCAGCTCACCACCCGCGGCCTACAATGAGCAGTTCTTC. Translating it yields CASSPPAAYNEQFF.